The 24 T cell receptor beta chains in this list originate from one sample, sequenced in a study of CD8 T cells in ankylosing spondylitis. TCRdb analysed the 5' RACE reads with MiXCR anew, one entry per CDR3 protein. The repertoire consists of more than 150,000 distinct CDR3 sequences, with 9.5% to 15% occurring once and the leading ten covering 16%. Material: blood, either unsorted or a sorted T cell fraction (not recorded which). All receptors come from a male donor with ankylosing spondylitis or in good health (not recorded which).

This clonotype was detected many times. This rearrangement joins TRBV4-1 to TRBJ1-5; tentative D call: TRBD1 (5 bases). Germline CDR1 is MGHRA and CDR2 is YSYEKL. The length of the CDR3 is 14 residues. Trimming cost V 0 bases and J 7 bases, with 10 bases left between them. CDR3 bases: TGCGCCAGCAGCCAAGATTGGGGGGGACAGCCCCAGCATTTT. Protein product: CASSQDWGGQPQHF.

This clonotype has just a few counts. The V and J genes are TRBV6-1 and TRBJ2-3; 11 bases agree with TRBD1. CDR1 is MNHNS, CDR2 SASEGT, per germline. This CDR3 is 16 amino acids long. V shed 4 bases, J shed 6 bases, and the junction held 9 bases outside the gene matches. This CDR3 reads CASSGGTGGDWDTQYF. The CDR3 bases are TGTGCCAGCAGTGGGGGGACAGGGGGTGATTGGGATACGCAGTATTTT.

This clonotype came up many times. The rearrangement uses TRBV4-1 and TRBJ1-2, with D unresolved. Trimming removed 0 bases at V and 8 bases at J, with 16 bases between. This CDR3 has 15 amino acids. CDR1 and CDR2 from the germline V gene are MGHRA and YSYEKL. The CDR3 protein is CASSQDIGAGSGYTF. CDR3 DNA: TGCGCCAGCAGCCAAGACATCGGTGCGGGATCCGGCTACACCTTC.

This clonotype was detected a few times. The V and J genes are TRBV5-1 and TRBJ2-5; 15 bases are a match to TRBD2. J gave up 4 bases and V 4 bases, and 8 bases lay outside the gene matches. Looked up from germline, CDR1 is SGHRS and CDR2 is YFSETQ. This CDR3 contains 17 residues. The CDR3 region has the DNA TGCGCCAGCAGCCCCGGGACTAGCGGGGGGTTCGGAGAGACCCAGTACTTC. Residues: CASSPGTSGGFGETQYF.

This clonotype was picked up a small number of times. The CDR3 DNA reads TGTGCCAGCACTTCCTTTCGAGAGGAAGCTTTCTTT. Translating it yields CASTSFREEAFF. The chain uses TRBV6-1 and TRBJ1-1; D remains unclear. Per germline, CDR1 MNHNS and CDR2 SASEGT. Trimming cost V 7 bases and J 8 bases, with 14 bases left between them. The CDR3 has 12 residues.

This CDR3 is CSVEDRLSGRPTDTQYF. CDR3 coding DNA: TGCAGCGTTGAAGATCGTTTGTCAGGGCGCCCCACAGATACGCAGTATTTT. The rearrangement uses TRBV29-1 and TRBJ2-3, with D possibly matching TRBD1 (5 bases). Trimming took off 0 bases at V and 2 bases at J, with 18 bases between the two ends. Germline V gene sequence: CDR1 SQVTM, CDR2 ANQGSEA. The CDR3 contains 17 residues.

Only a few counts were recorded for this clonotype. CDR3 loop: CSARDPTATSGSSTDTQYF. The DNA for the CDR3 is TGCAGTGCTAGAGACCCCACTGCGACTAGCGGCTCTAGCACAGATACGCAGTATTTT. This chain links TRBV20-1 with TRBJ2-3; 9 positions agree with TRBD2. CDR3 size: 19 residues. The germline gives CDR1 DFQATT, CDR2 SNEGSKA (reference sequence). The ends lost 0 bases at V and 0 bases at J; junction bases unmatched: 13.

This clonotype appeared many times. The gene calls are TRBV5-1 and TRBJ1-1; D not resolved. The CDR3 is 14 amino acids. The V end lost 0 bases, the J end lost 1 base, and 7 bases lay between the germline ends. The germline gives CDR1 SGHRS, CDR2 YFSETQ. The CDR3 sequence is CASSLEQPNTEAFF. For the CDR3, the DNA is TGCGCCAGCAGCTTGGAACAGCCGAACACTGAAGCTTTCTTT.

This clonotype has at least ten counts. An end of the junction does not agree with germline; a read error may underlie this. J is TRBJ2-1 and V is TRBV5-4, with 8 positions matching TRBD2. Germline V lookup: CDR1 SGHNT, CDR2 YYREEE (reference sequence). CDR3 size: 12 residues. The CDR3 here is CASSSGGGMWIF. The CDR3 DNA follows: TGTGCCAGCAGCTCGGGGGGGGGTATGTGGATCTTC.

This clonotype was recorded at least ten times. The rearrangement uses TRBV10-3 and TRBJ2-7; D may be TRBD2 (5 bases). V was pared by 2 bases and J by 2 bases, with 13 bases between. The germline V gene encodes CDR1 ENHRY and CDR2 SYGVKD. This CDR3 is built from 15 residues. The CDR3 DNA reads as TGTGCCATCAGTGAGGGGTGGGAGAGGACCTACGAGCAGTACTTC. It encodes CAISEGWERTYEQYF.

This clonotype was counted many times. V gene TRBV4-1 combines with J gene TRBJ2-1; 8 nucleotides match TRBD1. The CDR3 length is 15 residues. Germline V gives CDR1 MGHRA, CDR2 YSYEKL. The trim removed 4 bases at V and 3 bases at J, leaving 5 bases unmatched. The CDR3 region is CASSRDRTNYNEQFF. The CDR3 DNA reads TGCGCCAGCAGCCGGGACAGGACTAACTACAATGAGCAGTTCTTC.

J is TRBJ2-7 and V is TRBV11-2; 12 positions match TRBD1. The ends lost 4 bases at V and 4 bases at J; junction bases unmatched: 8. This CDR3 spans 16 amino acids. The germline CDR1 and CDR2 sequences are SGHAT and FQNNGV. The CDR3 sequence is CASSSIPGQGAYEQYF. The CDR3 region has the DNA TGTGCCAGCAGCTCGATCCCGGGACAGGGGGCTTACGAGCAGTACTTC.

The V and J genes are TRBV3-1 and TRBJ2-3; 8 positions match TRBD2. The J segment lost 0 bases and the V segment lost 5 bases, leaving 4 bases of the junction unmatched. CDR1 is LGHDT, CDR2 YNNKEL, per germline (reference sequence). The CDR3 is made up of 15 amino acids. CDR3 protein: CASSASGPSTDTQYF. The CDR3 DNA reads TGTGCCAGCAGCGCTAGCGGGCCCAGCACAGATACGCAGTATTTT.

This clonotype was observed many times. DNA for the CDR3: TGTGCCAGCAGGCTCGGGACTAGCGGGAGCTACGAGCAGTACTTC. It encodes CASRLGTSGSYEQYF. This chain links TRBV12-3 or TRBV12-4 with TRBJ2-7, with TRBD2 identical over 14 bases. This CDR3 comprises 15 residues. J gave up 3 bases and V 6 bases, and 4 bases lay outside the gene matches.

The chain links TRBV5-5 to TRBJ2-3, with unresolved D. Deletions cut 3 bases from V and 2 bases from J, with 10 bases between. The CDR3 spans 14 residues. The germline gives CDR1 SGHKS, CDR2 YYEKEE (reference sequence). The DNA of the CDR3 is TGTGCCAGCAGCTGGCTTGGGGTCACAGATACGCAGTATTTT. Translating it yields CASSWLGVTDTQYF.

V gene TRBV6-2 or TRBV6-3 combines with J gene TRBJ2-6, with a tentative D call TRBD2 (6 bases). Trimming took off 2 bases at V and 1 base at J, with 12 bases between the two ends. This CDR3 is built from 17 residues. CDR1 MNHEY and CDR2 SVGEGT come from the germline V gene. Here the CDR3 DNA reads TGTGCCAGCAGTTACGATGCGGGGCATTCTGGGGCCAACGTCCTGACTTTC. Its protein is CASSYDAGHSGANVLTF.

This clonotype has a handful of counts. The chain employs TRBV27 and TRBJ1-1; D may be TRBD1 (6 bases). V was shortened by 6 bases and J by 7 bases, with 12 bases between the two germline ends. Germline V CDR1 and CDR2: MNHEY, SMNVEV (reference sequence). This CDR3 has 12 amino acids. The CDR3 protein is CASRGGGREAFF. In nucleotides, the CDR3 is TGTGCCAGCAGGGGAGGGGGACGTGAAGCTTTCTTT.

V usage is TRBV2 and J usage is TRBJ2-3; the D gene is possibly TRBD1 (6 bases). CDR1 and CDR2 (germline): SNHLY, FYNNEI. V was trimmed by 4 bases and J by 4 bases, leaving 15 bases between them. The CDR3 has 15 residues. CDR3 sequence: CASSGQVSSADTQYF. CDR3 DNA: TGTGCCAGCAGTGGACAGGTCTCGTCGGCAGATACGCAGTATTTT. Complete variable domain (other parts from reference TRBV2 and TRBJ2-3): EPEVTQTPSHQVTQMGQEVILRCVPISNHLYFYWYRQILGQKVEFLVSFYNNEISEKSEIFDDQFSVERPDGSNFTLKIRSTKLEDSAMYFCASSGQVSSADTQYFGPGTRLTVL.

This clonotype appeared a few times. The rearrangement links TRBV10-3 to TRBJ2-5, with D maybe TRBD2 (7 bases). The CDR3 is 14 residues long. V lost 6 bases and J 4 bases, leaving 15 bases between the germline ends. The germline gives CDR1 ENHRY, CDR2 SYGVKD. CDR3 loop: CAIRDPGGLETQYF. The CDR3 DNA follows: TGTGCCATCAGGGACCCGGGGGGCCTAGAGACCCAGTACTTC.

This clonotype was observed a few times. The V gene is TRBV28, the J gene TRBJ2-3; the D gene is possibly TRBD2 (5 bases). V gave up 2 bases and J gave up 2 bases, with 17 bases separating them. Germline CDR1 reads MDHEN; CDR2 reads SYDVKM. The CDR3 has 17 residues. CDR3: CASSLGLLGDFTDTQYF. The CDR3 bases are TGTGCCAGCAGTTTAGGTTTGTTGGGAGACTTCACAGATACGCAGTATTTT.

The V and J genes are TRBV2 and TRBJ2-5; possibly TRBD1 or TRBD2 for D (5 bases each). The V end lost 6 bases, the J end lost 2 bases, and 13 bases lay between the germline ends. This CDR3 is built from 14 residues. Looked up from germline, CDR1 is SNHLY and CDR2 is FYNNEI. The CDR3 sequence is CASRGDGGQETQYF. For the CDR3, the DNA is TGTGCCAGCAGGGGGGACGGAGGACAAGAGACCCAGTACTTC.

This chain joins TRBV27 and TRBJ2-1; weak D call: TRBD2 (6 bases). Germline loops: CDR1 MNHEY, CDR2 SMNVEV (reference sequence). Trimming removed 3 bases at V and 3 bases at J, with 15 bases between. The CDR3 covers 16 residues. CDR3 sequence reads: CASSFFSDGGYNEQFF. The CDR3 DNA reads TGTGCCAGCAGTTTCTTTAGCGACGGGGGCTACAATGAGCAGTTCTTC.

This clonotype has just a few counts. The J gene is TRBJ2-1, the V gene TRBV5-5, with 14 nucleotides matching TRBD2. The V gene's germline CDR1 is SGHKS and CDR2 YYEKEE (reference sequence). The V and J ends lost 3 bases and 1 base, in that order; junction bases with no gene match: 6. The CDR3 runs 18 residues. The CDR3 DNA reads as TGTGCCAGCAGCTGGGGACTAGCGGGGGTTTCATCCTACAATGAGCAGTTCTTC. Translation: CASSWGLAGVSSYNEQFF.

This clonotype was counted only a few times. This chain joins TRBV13 and TRBJ2-3, with D possibly being TRBD2 (7 bases). Germline loops: CDR1 PRHDT, CDR2 FYEKMQ (reference sequence). The CDR3 contains 17 residues. Trimming removed 6 bases at V and 2 bases at J, with 21 bases between. Written as DNA, the CDR3 is TGTGCCAGCAGTTCCAGGGCGGGGGCCTCACACACAGATACGCAGTATTTT. Translated: CASSSRAGASHTDTQYF.